This TCR beta chain was identified in a study of immune evolution from preneoplasia to lung adenocarcinoma. Germline V CDR1 and CDR2: MNHNS, SASEGT. The CDR3 runs to 14 residues. Trimming stripped 7 bases from V and 2 bases from J, with 9 bases between. Profiling relied on immunoSEQ multiplex PCR, and the TCRdb table lists in-frame clones only, not all of them. The table shows 4,300 or so clones, with 76% occurring only once. This clone was found once. The sequence came from a person between 60 and 79 years old with lung adenocarcinoma. This chain links TRBV6-1 with TRBJ1-6; D is possibly TRBD1 (5 bases). Sequenced: FFPE adjacent normal lung tissue. The CDR3 sequence: CASTSGPYNSPLHF. The CDR3 DNA is TGTGCCAGCACTTCGGGACCCTATAATTCACCCCTCCACTTT.